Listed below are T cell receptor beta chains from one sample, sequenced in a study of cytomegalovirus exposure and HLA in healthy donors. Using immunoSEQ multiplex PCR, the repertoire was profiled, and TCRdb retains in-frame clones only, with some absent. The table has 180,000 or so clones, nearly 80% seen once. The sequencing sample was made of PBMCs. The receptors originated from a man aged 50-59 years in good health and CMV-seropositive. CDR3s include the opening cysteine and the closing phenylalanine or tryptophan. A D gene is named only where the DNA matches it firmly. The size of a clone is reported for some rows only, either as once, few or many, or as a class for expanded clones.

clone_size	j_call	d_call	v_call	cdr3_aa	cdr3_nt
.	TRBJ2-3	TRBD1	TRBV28	CASRSGTGVGDTQYF	TGTGCCAGTAGATCCGGGACAGGGGTCGGAGATACGCAGTATTTT
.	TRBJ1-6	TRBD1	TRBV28	CASSLLAGQGDGNSPLHF	TGTGCCAGCAGTTTACTAGCCGGACAGGGGGACGGTAATTCACCCCTCCACTTT
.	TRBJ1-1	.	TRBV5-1	CASSATGRKNTEAFF	TGCGCCAGCAGCGCTACAGGGAGAAAGAACACTGAAGCTTTCTTT
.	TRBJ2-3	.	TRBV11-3	CASSLGSLAATSTDTQYF	TGTGCCAGCAGCTTAGGCTCGTTAGCGGCTACTAGCACAGATACGCAGTATTTT
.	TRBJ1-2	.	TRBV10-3	CAISDNTAANGYTF	TGTGCCATCAGTGATAACACAGCCGCGAACGGCTACACCTTC
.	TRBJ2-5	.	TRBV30	CAWSPGSGTQYF	TGTGCCTGGAGTCCCGGATCAGGGACCCAGTACTTC
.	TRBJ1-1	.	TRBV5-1	CASSHTENTEAFF	TGCGCCAGCAGCCACACAGAGAACACTGAAGCTTTCTTT
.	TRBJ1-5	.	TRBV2	CASTEGTQRAQPQHF	TGTGCCAGCACGGAAGGGACTCAAAGGGCTCAGCCCCAGCATTTT
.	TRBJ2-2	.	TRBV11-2	CASSPSRPGELFF	TGTGCCAGCAGCCCCTCTAGACCCGGGGAGCTGTTTTTT
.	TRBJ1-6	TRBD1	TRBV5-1	CASSPQGAGGYNSPLHF	TGCGCCAGCAGCCCGCAAGGGGCAGGGGGCTATAATTCACCCCTCCACTTT
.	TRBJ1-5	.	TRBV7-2	CASSLAAAYYSNQPQHF	TGTGCCAGCAGCTTAGCGGCAGCTTACTATAGCAATCAGCCCCAGCATTTT
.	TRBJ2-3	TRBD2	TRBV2	CASSGGGGVPDTQYF	TGTGCCAGCAGTGGGGGCGGGGGGGTCCCAGATACGCAGTATTTT
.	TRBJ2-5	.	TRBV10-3	CAIRAGPAGAGETQYF	TGTGCCATCAGGGCGGGGCCTGCGGGGGCAGGGGAGACCCAGTACTTC
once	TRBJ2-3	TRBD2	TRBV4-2	CASSSETSEDPTDTQYF	TGTGCCAGCAGCTCCGAGACTAGCGAAGACCCCACAGATACGCAGTATTTT